Below are 5 T cell receptor beta chains sequenced from a single sample in a study of response to subunit inactivated influenza vaccine. TCRdb reprocessed the RT-PCR reads via MiXCR and lists one record per CDR3 protein. Among around 750,000 distinct CDR3 sequences listed, less than 25% were seen once. The input for sequencing was PBMCs from blood, taken less than 6 days after vaccination. Receptors were obtained from a man over 45 who received an inactivated influenza vaccine.

This clonotype turned up a few times. The chain links TRBV7-9 to TRBJ1-1; D might be TRBD1 (6 bases). This CDR3 spans 14 amino acids. V gave up 2 bases and J gave up 9 bases, with 16 bases separating them. Germline CDR1 SEHNR, CDR2 FQNEAQ (reference sequence). CDR3 in amino acids: CASSLWPTGKQAFF. CDR3 nucleotides: TGTGCCAGCAGCTTATGGCCGACAGGAAAACAAGCTTTCTTT.

The rearrangement uses TRBV2 and TRBJ2-7; D gene ambiguous. The CDR3 has 12 residues. The V gene lost 5 bases and the J gene lost 3 bases, with 8 bases spanning the gap. Looked up from germline, CDR1 is SNHLY and CDR2 is FYNNEI. Here the CDR3 DNA reads TGTGCCAGCAGTAAGGACGGCTACGAGCAGTACTTC. Translated: CASSKDGYEQYF.

The chain couples TRBV4-2 to TRBJ1-2, with D possibly being TRBD1 (6 bases). The V and J ends lost 4 bases and 4 bases respectively, with 19 bases between them. CDR3 length equals 16 residues. Germline CDR1 and CDR2: LGHNA and YNFKEQ. This CDR3 is CASSPPAGTSRYGYTF. In nucleotides, the CDR3 is TGTGCCAGCAGCCCGCCAGCCGGGACATCGCGCTATGGCTACACCTTC.

A few counts support this clonotype. CDR3 sequence reads: CSARGQGFSYEQYF. The CDR3 coding sequence is TGCAGTGCTAGAGGACAGGGTTTCTCCTACGAGCAGTACTTC. This chain links TRBV20-1 with TRBJ2-7; 7 nucleotides line up with TRBD1. After removal of 1 base from V and 0 bases from J, the junction contained 3 bases not matched to a gene. Germline V gene sequence: CDR1 DFQATT, CDR2 SNEGSKA (reference sequence). The CDR3 sequence is 14 residues long.

This clonotype was counted between two and nine times. The V call is TRBV5-6, the J call TRBJ2-1; D may match TRBD1 or TRBD2 (5 bases each). V shed 1 base and J shed 7 bases, with 15 bases lying between them. The germline CDR1 and CDR2 sequences are SGHDT and YYEEEE. The CDR3 has 15 amino acids. CDR3 region: CASSLSDRDDNEQFF. Written as DNA, the CDR3 is TGTGCCAGCAGCTTGTCCGACCGGGACGATAATGAGCAGTTCTTC.